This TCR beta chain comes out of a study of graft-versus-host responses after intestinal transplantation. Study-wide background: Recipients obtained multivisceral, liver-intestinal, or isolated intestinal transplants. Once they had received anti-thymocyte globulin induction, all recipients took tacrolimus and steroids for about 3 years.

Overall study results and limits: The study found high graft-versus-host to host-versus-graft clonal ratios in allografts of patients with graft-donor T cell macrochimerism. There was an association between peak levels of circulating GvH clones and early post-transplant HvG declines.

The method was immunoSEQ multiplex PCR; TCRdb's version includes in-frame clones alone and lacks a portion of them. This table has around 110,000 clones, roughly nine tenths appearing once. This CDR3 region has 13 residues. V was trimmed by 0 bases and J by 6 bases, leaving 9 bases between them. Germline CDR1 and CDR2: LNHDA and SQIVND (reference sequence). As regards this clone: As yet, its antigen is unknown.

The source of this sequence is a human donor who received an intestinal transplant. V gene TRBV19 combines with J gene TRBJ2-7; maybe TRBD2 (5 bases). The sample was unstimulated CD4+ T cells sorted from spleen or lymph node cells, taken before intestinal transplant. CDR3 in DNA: TGTGCCAGTAGTATAGATCGGGGTCGCGAGCAGTACTTC. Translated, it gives CASSIDRGREQYF.